This is a list of T cell receptor beta chains from one sample in a study of a mutant IDH1 vaccine in newly diagnosed glioma. Here immunoSEQ multiplex PCR was the method, and the copy in TCRdb shows in-frame clones only, minus some. Of about 36,000 clones listed, 60% to 75% are singletons. These receptors have no identified antigens. The source material was PBMCs, sampled from a glioma patient whose treatment included an IDH1 peptide vaccine. Every receptor here comes from a man aged 35 to 55 with glioma. Each CDR3 is given with its conserved first and last residue. A D gene is named only where the DNA matches it firmly. The size of a clone is reported for some rows only, either as once, few or many, or as a class for expanded clones.

V	D	size	J	length	CDR3	DNA
TRBV5-8	-	once	TRBJ2-3	16	CASTPSGYYTTDTQYF	TGTGCCAGCACCCCGTCCGGCTATTATACGACAGATACGCAGTATTTT
TRBV7-2	TRBD1	-	TRBJ2-5	15	CASSPGQGFQETQYF	TGTGCCAGCAGCCCGGGACAGGGCTTCCAAGAGACCCAGTACTTC
TRBV4-1	-	-	TRBJ1-2	15	CASSQGTGPSYGYTF	TGCGCCAGCAGCCAAGGAACAGGGCCCTCCTATGGCTACACCTTC
TRBV27	-	-	TRBJ1-3	14	CASNEAPSGNTIYF	TGTGCCAGCAACGAGGCGCCCTCTGGAAACACCATATATTTT
TRBV2	-	few	TRBJ2-2	15	CASSAERTNTGELFF	TGTGCCAGCAGTGCGGAGCGGACGAACACCGGGGAGCTGTTTTTT
TRBV5-1	-	-	TRBJ2-1	14	CASSSRGPSNEQFF	TGCGCCAGCAGCTCGAGAGGTCCAAGCAATGAGCAGTTCTTC
TRBV28	-	-	TRBJ1-1	11	CASQGGTEAFF	TGTGCCAGTCAGGGTGGCACTGAAGCTTTCTTT
TRBV7-9	-	-	TRBJ2-2	12	CASSLDTGELFF	TGTGCCAGCAGCTTGGACACCGGGGAGCTGTTTTTT
TRBV4-2	-	-	TRBJ2-3	17	CASSHKDRPGGTDTQYF	TGTGCCAGCAGCCATAAAGACCGCCCCGGTGGGACAGATACGCAGTATTTT
TRBV19	-	few	TRBJ2-5	15	CASSLQGLLRETQYF	TGTGCCAGTAGCCTCCAGGGCCTTCTTCGAGAGACCCAGTACTTC
TRBV5-4	-	-	TRBJ1-2	14	CASSLDRANYGYTF	TGTGCCAGCAGCTTGGACAGGGCCAACTATGGCTACACCTTC
TRBV6-5	TRBD1	-	TRBJ1-4	15	CASSYGQGQAEKLFF	TGTGCCAGCAGTTACGGACAGGGGCAAGCTGAAAAACTGTTTTTT
TRBV19	-	-	TRBJ2-1	14	CASSDPPGNHEQFF	TGTGCCAGTAGTGACCCGCCAGGGAACCATGAGCAGTTCTTC
TRBV11-3	TRBD2	-	TRBJ2-1	14	CASSRSGSIDEQFF	TGTGCCAGCAGCCGTAGCGGGAGTATTGATGAGCAGTTCTTC
TRBV2	-	-	TRBJ2-5	13	CASKDAVQETQYF	TGTGCCAGCAAGGACGCCGTCCAAGAGACCCAGTACTTC
TRBV19	TRBD2	few	TRBJ2-1	13	CASMQTSGNEQFF	TGTGCCAGTATGCAGACTAGCGGCAATGAGCAGTTCTTC
TRBV19	TRBD1	once	TRBJ2-2	12	CASSRTGDQLFF	TGTGCCAGTAGCAGGACAGGGGACCAGCTGTTTTTT
TRBV15	TRBD2	-	TRBJ2-1	15	CATSTLAGDHNEQFF	TGTGCCACCAGCACACTAGCGGGAGACCACAATGAGCAGTTCTTC
TRBV18	-	-	TRBJ1-5	15	CASSPEGYSNQPQHF	TGTGCCAGCTCACCAGAGGGATATAGCAATCAGCCCCAGCATTTT
TRBV7-9	-	-	TRBJ1-3	16	CASSLVAGASGNTIYF	TGTGCCAGCAGCCTCGTGGCAGGGGCATCTGGAAACACCATATATTTT
TRBV18	TRBD1	-	TRBJ1-2	14	CASSRLDRAYGYTF	TGTGCCAGCTCACGACTGGACAGGGCCTATGGCTACACCTTC
TRBV10-1	TRBD1	-	TRBJ1-1	14	CASTKTGGNTEAFF	TGCGCCAGCACCAAGACAGGGGGGAACACTGAAGCTTTCTTT
TRBV4-1	-	-	TRBJ2-7	12	CASSQVGQQQYF	TGCGCCAGCAGCCAAGTAGGACAGCAACAGTACTTC
TRBV6-1	TRBD1	few	TRBJ1-2	14	CASSEETGAYGYTF	TGTGCCAGCAGTGAGGAGACAGGGGCATATGGCTACACCTTC
TRBV27	-	-	TRBJ2-7	13	CASSLGSPYEQYF	TGTGCCAGCAGCCTTGGGAGTCCCTACGAGCAGTACTTC
TRBV19	-	-	TRBJ1-5	16	CASRPEGGSGNQPQHF	TGTGCCAGTAGACCAGAGGGGGGATCCGGCAATCAGCCCCAGCATTTT
TRBV6-1	-	-	TRBJ1-6	13	CAFSLEYNSPLHF	TGTGCCTTCTCCTTAGAGTATAATTCACCCCTCCACTTT
TRBV19	-	-	TRBJ1-2	11	CASSIGSGYTF	TGTGCCAGTAGTATAGGGAGTGGCTACACCTTC
TRBV28	-	few	TRBJ1-4	11	CASSFGEKLFF	TGTGCCAGCAGTTTCGGGGAAAAACTGTTTTTT
TRBV11-3	-	-	TRBJ1-1	18	CASSHLTYPTEPNTEAFF	TGTGCCAGCAGCCATCTTACCTACCCGACAGAGCCGAACACTGAAGCTTTCTTT
TRBV4-1	-	few	TRBJ1-5	14	CASSQGTSKGPQHF	TGCGCCAGCAGCCAGGGGACCAGCAAAGGGCCCCAGCATTTT
TRBV4-2	-	-	TRBJ1-1	13	CASSSGTDTEAFF	TGTGCCAGCAGCTCCGGCACCGACACTGAAGCTTTCTTT
TRBV30	TRBD1	-	TRBJ1-5	13	CAWGTGGFQPQHF	TGTGCCTGGGGGACAGGGGGCTTTCAGCCCCAGCATTTT
TRBV28	TRBD1	few	TRBJ2-6	16	CASSSQQGAGANVLTF	TGTGCCAGCAGTTCCCAACAGGGGGCTGGGGCCAACGTCCTGACTTTC